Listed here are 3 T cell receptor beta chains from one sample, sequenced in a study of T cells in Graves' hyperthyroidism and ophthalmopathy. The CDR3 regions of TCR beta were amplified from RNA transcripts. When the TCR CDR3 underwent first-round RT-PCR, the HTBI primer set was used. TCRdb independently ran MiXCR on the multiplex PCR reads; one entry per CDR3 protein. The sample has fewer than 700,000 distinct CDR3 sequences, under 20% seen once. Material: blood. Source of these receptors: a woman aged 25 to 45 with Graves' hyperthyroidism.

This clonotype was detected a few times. CDR3 residues: CASRGEVYEQYF. The CDR3 DNA follows: TGTGCCAGCAGGGGGGAGGTCTACGAGCAGTACTTC. This chain uses TRBV13 with TRBJ2-7; a weak D match, TRBD2 (6 bases). The CDR3 length is 12 residues. V lost 6 bases, J lost 3 bases, and 9 bases lay in between. Germline values: CDR1 PRHDT, CDR2 FYEKMQ (reference sequence). Full variable domain (missing parts from reference TRBV13 and TRBJ2-7): AAGVIQSPRHLIKEKRETATLKCYPIPRHDTVYWYQQGPGQDPQFLISFYEKMQSDKGSIPDRFSAQQFSDYHSELNMSSLELGDSALYFCASRGEVYEQYFGPGTRLTVT.

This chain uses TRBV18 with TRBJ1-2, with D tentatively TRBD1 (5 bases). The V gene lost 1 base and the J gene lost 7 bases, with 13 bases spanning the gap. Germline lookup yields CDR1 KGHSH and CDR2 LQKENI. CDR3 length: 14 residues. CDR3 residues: CASSPRKGDLGYTF. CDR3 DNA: TGTGCCAGCTCACCACGGAAAGGGGATCTTGGCTACACCTTC.

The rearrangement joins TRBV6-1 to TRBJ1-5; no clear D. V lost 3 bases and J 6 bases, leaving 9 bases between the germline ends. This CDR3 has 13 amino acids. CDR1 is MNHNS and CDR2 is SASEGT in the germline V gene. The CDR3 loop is CASSEWGRQPQHF. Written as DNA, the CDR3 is TGTGCCAGCAGTGAGTGGGGTCGTCAGCCCCAGCATTTT.